A single sample is the source of the 28 T cell receptor beta chains below, sequenced in a study of T cell responses to AZD1222 COVID-19 vaccine. Generated by immunoSEQ multiplex PCR, the TCRdb table keeps only in-frame clones and is missing some. The repertoire holds about 99,000 clones, with less than 95% as singletons. This specimen consisted of peripheral blood, obtained on day 0 of AZD1222 vaccination. The origin of the receptors is an adult in good health.

The gene calls are TRBV6-5 and TRBJ2-7; possibly TRBD2 for D (5 bases). The germline V gene encodes CDR1 MNHEY and CDR2 SVGAGI. The CDR3 contains 16 residues. The germline V and J ends were trimmed by 0 bases and 0 bases, with 12 bases remaining between them. CDR3 residues: CASSYSSVKSSYEQYF. The DNA of the CDR3 is TGTGCCAGCAGTTACTCTAGCGTAAAGAGCTCCTACGAGCAGTACTTC.

This chain connects TRBV28 to TRBJ1-1; TRBD1 matches at 8 bases. Germline V gene sequence: CDR1 MDHEN, CDR2 SYDVKM. The V segment lost 2 bases and the J segment 5 bases; nucleotides outside the gene matches: 7. CDR3 length: 15 residues. CDR3 residues: CASSLGDRKGTEAFF. CDR3 coding DNA: TGTGCCAGCAGTTTAGGGGACAGGAAAGGTACTGAAGCTTTCTTT.

This chain links TRBV5-3 with TRBJ1-4, with D unclear. TRBV5-3 is an open reading frame, and its role is uncertain. With 4 bases removed from V and 7 bases from J, the gap between germline ends came to 14 bases. The CDR3 loop spans 14 amino acids. CDR3 sequence reads: CARSALSRCEKLFF. The CDR3 DNA is TGTGCCAGAAGCGCCCTTAGCAGATGTGAAAAACTGTTTTTT.

The chain joins TRBV7-2 to TRBJ1-1, with 10 bases fitting TRBD1. Germline V gene data show CDR1 as SGHTA and CDR2 as FQGNSA. V dropped 4 bases and J dropped 10; count of bases not matched to a gene: 6. The CDR3 totals 13 residues. CDR3 protein: CASSSRQGAGAFF. CDR3 DNA sequence: TGTGCCAGCAGCTCCAGACAGGGGGCAGGAGCTTTCTTT.

The chain is built from TRBV30 and TRBJ1-5; tentatively, D is TRBD1 (5 bases). The CDR3 spans 15 residues. The germline gives CDR1 GTSNPN, CDR2 SVGIG (reference sequence). The ends were cut back, 1 base at V and 3 bases at J, with 13 bases in the middle. The chain's CDR3 is CAWSGGGAFNQPQHF. The CDR3 DNA is TGTGCCTGGAGTGGGGGGGGAGCATTCAATCAGCCCCAGCATTTT.

This chain uses TRBV5-4 with TRBJ2-3, with D perhaps TRBD1 (6 bases). The CDR3 runs 16 residues. Germline CDR1 and CDR2: SGHNT and YYREEE (reference sequence). Trimming removed 4 bases from V and 7 bases from J, with 22 bases in between. CDR3 in DNA: TGTGCCAGCAGCCTACCGGGGACAAGGGGTACAAATACGCAGTATTTT. As protein: CASSLPGTRGTNTQYF.

This clone has more than one count but fewer than ten. This sequence joins TRBV9 and TRBJ1-1; 7 nucleotides line up with TRBD1. Germline V gives CDR1 SGDLS, CDR2 YYNGEE. With 3 bases clipped from V and 0 bases from J, the junction kept 8 bases outside the gene matches. The CDR3 totals 16 residues. The CDR3 bases are TGTGCCAGCAGCGACCACAGGGGAAATCTGAACACTGAAGCTTTCTTT. It encodes CASSDHRGNLNTEAFF.

The chain links TRBV25-1 to TRBJ1-5, with TRBD1 matching 8 bases. The germline CDR1 and CDR2 sequences are MGHDK and SYGVNS. This CDR3 comprises 13 residues. Trimming at V came to 8 bases and at J to 4 bases, leaving 4 bases not matched to a gene. CDR3 sequence reads: CASRQGNNQPQHF. CDR3 DNA: TGTGCCAGCCGACAGGGGAATAATCAGCCCCAGCATTTT. Looking up the rest from reference TRBV25-1 and TRBJ1-5 gives the full variable domain: EADIYQTPRYLVIGTGKKITLECSQTMGHDKMYWYQQDPGMELHLIHYSYGVNSTEKGDLSSESTVSRIRTEHFPLTLESARPSHTSQYLCASRQGNNQPQHFGDGTRLSIL.

This chain connects TRBV18 to TRBJ1-1, with D possibly TRBD1 on 6 matching bases. V lost 1 base to trimming and J lost 5 bases, with 14 bases between them. CDR3 size: 15 residues. The germline V gene encodes CDR1 KGHSH and CDR2 LQKENI. For the CDR3, the DNA is TGTGCCAGCTCACCACTCGATCCAGGGGTAACTGAAGCTTTCTTT. This sequence encodes CASSPLDPGVTEAFF.

The genes are TRBV2 and TRBJ2-1; possible D gene TRBD1, 5 bases. Germline V gene data show CDR1 as SNHLY and CDR2 as FYNNEI. V was clipped by 11 bases and J by 0 bases, with 11 bases between them. The length of the CDR3 is 13 residues. The CDR3 coding sequence is TGTGCCTCACAGGCCCCCTCCTACAATGAGCAGTTCTTC. This codes for CASQAPSYNEQFF.

The V call is TRBV28, the J call TRBJ1-3, with D possibly TRBD1 on 5 matching bases. This CDR3 is built from 15 residues. Trimming took 4 bases from V and 2 from J, leaving 12 bases between them. The germline V gene has CDR1 MDHEN and CDR2 SYDVKM. The CDR3 coding sequence is TGTGCCAGCAGTTCGGGGGGACCCACTGGAAACACCATATATTTT. Amino acids: CASSSGGPTGNTIYF.

This clone has a single count. This sequence joins TRBV7-3 and TRBJ2-2, with D unresolved. CDR3 size: 12 residues. Germline CDR1 SGHTA, CDR2 FQGTGA. V gave up 3 bases and J gave up 6 bases, with 5 bases separating them. Here the CDR3 reads CASSLGSGELFF. Here the CDR3 DNA reads TGTGCCAGCAGCTTGGGATCCGGGGAGCTGTTTTTT.

V usage is TRBV5-6 and J usage is TRBJ1-5; no clear D gene. V was shortened by 0 bases and J by 4 bases, with 5 bases between the two germline ends. CDR3 length equals 13 residues. The germline V gene encodes CDR1 SGHDT and CDR2 YYEEEE. The CDR3 region has the DNA TGTGCCAGCAGCTTGGGCAGAAATCAGCCCCAGCATTTT. It codes for CASSLGRNQPQHF. Full variable domain (remainder filled in from reference TRBV5-6 and TRBJ1-5): DAGVTQSPTHLIKTRGQQVTLRCSPKSGHDTVSWYQQALGQGPQFIFQYYEEEERQRGNFPDRFSGHQFPNYSSELNVNALLLGDSALYLCASSLGRNQPQHFGDGTRLSIL.

The chain uses TRBV7-3 and TRBJ1-1, with D hard to call. The V gene lost 5 bases and the J gene lost 3 bases, with 10 bases spanning the gap. CDR3 size: 13 residues. Germline V gives CDR1 SGHTA, CDR2 FQGTGA. Here the CDR3 DNA reads TGTGCCAGCAGCGCGACCGCGGACACTGAAGCTTTCTTT. Protein: CASSATADTEAFF.

This chain uses TRBV18 with TRBJ2-7; D gene unclear. Germline V gene sequence: CDR1 KGHSH, CDR2 LQKENI. The ends were cut back, 3 bases at V and 2 bases at J, with 11 bases in the middle. The CDR3 is 14 amino acids. The CDR3 loop is CASSPPSLPYEQYF. The CDR3 DNA reads as TGTGCCAGCTCACCCCCGAGCCTACCCTACGAGCAGTACTTC.

This clone was seen repeatedly, ten times or more. The chain uses TRBV5-1 and TRBJ2-6, with a possible D match to TRBD1 (6 bases). V shed 4 bases and J shed 1 base, with 12 bases lying between them. From germline, CDR1 is SGHRS and CDR2 YFSETQ. The CDR3 extends over 16 amino acids. The CDR3 reads CASSIWTASGANVLTF. CDR3 nucleotide sequence: TGCGCCAGCAGCATATGGACAGCATCTGGGGCCAACGTCCTGACTTTC.

The chain couples TRBV19 to TRBJ1-3; D call uncertain. The ends were cut back, 7 bases at V and 4 bases at J, with 8 bases in the middle. Germline V gives CDR1 LNHDA, CDR2 SQIVND (reference sequence). The CDR3 covers 12 residues. CDR3 bases: TGTGCCAGTAAGGACGTCGGAAACACCATATATTTT. As protein: CASKDVGNTIYF.

This chain connects TRBV10-2 to TRBJ1-6, with D maybe TRBD1 (5 bases). The CDR3 is made up of 15 amino acids. The V gene lost 5 bases and the J gene lost 7 bases, with 15 bases spanning the gap. Germline-derived CDR1 and CDR2 are WSHSY and SAAADI. The CDR3 sequence is CASSMAGTENSPLHF. Written as DNA, the CDR3 is TGCGCCAGCAGTATGGCCGGGACGGAGAATTCACCCCTCCACTTT.

The count of this clone is one. This chain links TRBV28 with TRBJ2-2, with TRBD1 identical over 9 bases. There are 13 residues in the CDR3. Germline V gene lookup returns CDR1 MDHEN and CDR2 SYDVKM. V was pared by 4 bases and J by 6 bases, with 0 bases of the junction left unmatched. The CDR3 bases are TGTGCCAGCAGTTGGACAGGGGCCGGGGAGCTGTTTTTT. As protein: CASSWTGAGELFF. Filled out from reference TRBV28 and TRBJ2-2, the complete variable domain reads DVKVTQSSRYLVKRTGEKVFLECVQDMDHENMFWYRQDPGLGLRLIYFSYDVKMKEKGDIPEGYSVSREKKERFSLILESASTNQTSMYLCASSWTGAGELFFGEGSRLTVL.

The chain is built from TRBV4-2 and TRBJ2-5; D possibly matches TRBD1 or TRBD2 (7 bases each). The CDR3 sequence is 16 residues long. Trimming removed 3 bases from V and 1 base from J, with 15 bases in between. Germline CDR1 reads LGHNA; CDR2 reads YNFKEQ. The CDR3 loop is CASSHDSGGAQETQYF. The CDR3 coding sequence is TGTGCCAGCAGCCATGACTCAGGGGGGGCCCAAGAGACCCAGTACTTC.

The V and J genes are TRBV11-2 and TRBJ1-2; 11 bases map to TRBD1. J gave up 7 bases and V 4 bases, and 8 bases lay outside the gene matches. CDR3 length: 15 amino acids. Per the germline V gene, CDR1 is SGHAT and CDR2 is FQNNGV. The CDR3 region is CASSSGPGTGGGYTF. As DNA, the CDR3 is TGTGCCAGCAGCTCGGGGCCCGGGACAGGGGGTGGCTACACCTTC. Full variable domain (outside the CDR3, taken from reference TRBV11-2 and TRBJ1-2): EAGVAQSPRYKIIEKRQSVAFWCNPISGHATLYWYQQILGQGPKLLIQFQNNGVVDDSQLPKDRFSAERLKGVDSTLKIQPAKLEDSAVYLCASSSGPGTGGGYTFGSGTRLTVV.

This chain joins TRBV18 and TRBJ2-7; D may match TRBD1 or TRBD2 (5 bases each). Germline V lookup: CDR1 KGHSH, CDR2 LQKENI. Trimming took off 3 bases at V and 3 bases at J, with 9 bases between the two ends. CDR3 length equals 13 residues. The DNA of the CDR3 is TGTGCCAGCTCACCGGGACGCTACTACGAGCAGTACTTC. As protein: CASSPGRYYEQYF.

The chain has TRBV7-2 and TRBJ2-7; D may be TRBD2 (6 bases). Germline V gene lookup returns CDR1 SGHTA and CDR2 FQGNSA. V lost 4 bases and J lost 5, with 15 bases in between. This CDR3 spans 14 amino acids. As DNA, the CDR3 is TGTGCCAGCAGCTCGGGACTCAGGGTCGACGAGCAGTACTTC. Translated: CASSSGLRVDEQYF.

The chain joins TRBV18 to TRBJ1-2, with TRBD1 as a possible D gene (6 bases). The CDR3 is 15 residues long. Between the trimmed V and J ends, which lost 3 bases and 5 bases, there was a span of 16 bases. Per germline, CDR1 KGHSH and CDR2 LQKENI. The CDR3 bases are TGTGCCAGCTCACCGGCCGAAGGGGGGTTTTATGGCTACACCTTC. Translated: CASSPAEGGFYGYTF.

The rearrangement joins TRBV27 to TRBJ1-6; no clear D gene. CDR1 is MNHEY and CDR2 is SMNVEV in the germline V gene (reference sequence). The CDR3 sequence is 14 residues long. V lost 2 bases and J lost 7, with 9 bases in between. In DNA, the CDR3 is TGTGCCAGCAGTTTAGGAACCCAAAATTCACCCCTCCACTTT. As protein: CASSLGTQNSPLHF.

The chain recombines TRBV6-5 with TRBJ2-7; TRBD1 matches 10 bases. The trim removed 6 bases at V and 3 bases at J, leaving 5 bases unmatched. The germline V gene has CDR1 MNHEY and CDR2 SVGAGI. The CDR3 has 14 residues. Written as DNA, the CDR3 is TGTGCCAGCAGCGGACAGGGGGATAGCTACGAGCAGTACTTC. Protein: CASSGQGDSYEQYF.

The chain combines TRBV6-6 with TRBJ2-2, with D possibly TRBD2 on 5 matching bases. The CDR3 consists of 15 residues. Germline V gives CDR1 MNHNY, CDR2 SVGAGI (reference sequence). The ends were cut back, 7 bases at V and 1 base at J, with 13 bases in the middle. CDR3 sequence reads: CASKRERRNTGELFF. DNA of the CDR3: TGTGCCAGCAAGAGGGAAAGGCGGAACACCGGGGAGCTGTTTTTT.

V is TRBV3-1 (or the pseudogene TRBV3-2) and J is TRBJ2-5; 8 bases align to TRBD2. This CDR3 is built from 17 residues. J was trimmed by 3 bases and V by 3 bases; bases with no gene match: 12. From germline, CDR1 is LGHDT and CDR2 YNNKEL (reference sequence). The CDR3: CASSHSVFAGGKETQYF. The DNA of the CDR3 is TGTGCCAGCAGCCACAGTGTTTTTGCGGGGGGTAAAGAGACCCAGTACTTC.